Described below is a single T cell receptor (beta chain) sequence and its context. The repertoire was sequenced with immunoSEQ multiplex PCR; TCRdb's copy has only in-frame clones and lacks some. The table records about 220,000 clones, more than 70% of them present only once. The source of the sample is a study of blood T cell repertoires in COVID-19. Sequencing input: peripheral blood. This clonotype was obtained from a woman of 80 years or more with acute or convalescent COVID-19.

The CDR3 sequence is CASSQGAFTSTDTQYF. In DNA form, the CDR3 reads TGTGCCAGCAGCCAGGGTGCGTTTACTAGCACAGATACGCAGTATTTT. V gene TRBV7-3 combines with J gene TRBJ2-3, with D perhaps matching TRBD1 (5 bases). Germline assignment: CDR1 SGHTA and CDR2 FQGTGA. The CDR3 has 16 residues. The V end was cut by 5 bases, the J end by 0 bases, with 15 bases between.